The 9 T cell receptor beta chains listed next were all sequenced from one sample in a study of cytomegalovirus exposure and HLA in healthy donors. Primers included in the PCR were 60 Vbeta and 13 Jbeta primers. Using immunoSEQ multiplex PCR, the repertoire was profiled, and TCRdb retains in-frame clones only, with some absent. Of 80,000 to 95,000 clones in the sample, about 74% are singletons; the top ten hold roughly 16%. Material for sequencing was PBMCs. The receptors come from a woman aged 45 to 65 in good health and CMV-seropositive.

This chain uses TRBV28 with TRBJ1-5; possible D gene TRBD1, 5 bases. V was shortened by 6 bases and J by 2 bases, with 17 bases between the two germline ends. CDR1 and CDR2 from the germline V gene are MDHEN and SYDVKM. The CDR3 is 16 residues long. CDR3 sequence reads: CASSHLLGGGNQPQHF. For the CDR3, the DNA is TGTGCCAGCAGCCATCTTCTGGGGGGGGGCAATCAGCCCCAGCATTTT.

The CDR3 reads CATVSAGGSDTQYF. The CDR3 DNA is TGTGCCACTGTTTCAGCGGGAGGGTCAGATACGCAGTATTTT. The genes are TRBV10-3 and TRBJ2-3; 10 bases fit TRBD2. The CDR3 is 14 residues long. CDR1 is ENHRY, CDR2 SYGVKD, per germline. J was trimmed by 4 bases and V by 10 bases; bases with no gene match: 8.

This chain uses TRBV11-3 with TRBJ2-1; tentatively, D is TRBD1 (7 bases). Germline CDR1 is SGHNT and CDR2 is YENEEA. The germline V and J ends were trimmed by 6 bases and 8 bases, with 14 bases remaining between them. The CDR3 has 13 residues. CDR3 region: CASRSDREDEQFF. The CDR3 DNA follows: TGTGCCAGCAGATCCGACAGGGAGGATGAGCAGTTCTTC.

The V and J genes are TRBV11-1 and TRBJ2-1, with D perhaps TRBD2 (5 bases). The germline gives CDR1 SGHAT, CDR2 FQDESV (reference sequence). The CDR3 extends over 15 amino acids. Trimming left V 0 bases short and J 3 bases short, with 9 bases between. The CDR3 nucleotides read TGTGCCAGCAGCTTAGCGGGAGCCTTCTACAATGAGCAGTTCTTC. Translated: CASSLAGAFYNEQFF.

The chain couples TRBV5-4 to TRBJ2-1; D call uncertain. The CDR3 covers 12 residues. Germline V gene lookup returns CDR1 SGHNT and CDR2 YYREEE (reference sequence). Deletions cut 2 bases from V and 9 bases from J, with 9 bases between. Here the CDR3 reads CASSFATPEQFF. The CDR3 nucleotides read TGTGCCAGCAGCTTTGCGACACCTGAGCAGTTCTTC.

This chain links TRBV9 with TRBJ1-2; the match to TRBD1 covers 10 bases. CDR1 is SGDLS, CDR2 YYNGEE, per germline. CDR3 length equals 18 residues. V trimming: 4 bases; J trimming: 4 bases; junction bases outside the gene matches: 16. CDR3 coding DNA: TGTGCCAGCAGCCCCCGGGGGACCGGGACAGGGGTTGGCTATGGCTACACCTTC. Translated: CASSPRGTGTGVGYGYTF. The full variable domain, completed using reference TRBV9 and TRBJ1-2, is DSGVTQTPKHLITATGQRVTLRCSPRSGDLSVYWYQQSLDQGLQFLIQYYNGEERAKGNILERFSAQQFPDLHSELNLSSLELGDSALYFCASSPRGTGTGVGYGYTFGSGTRLTVV.

This sequence joins TRBV5-1 and TRBJ2-2; maybe TRBD2 (5 bases). Germline lookup yields CDR1 SGHRS and CDR2 YFSETQ. Between the trimmed V and J ends, which lost 5 bases and 4 bases, there was a span of 18 bases. The CDR3 contains 16 residues. CDR3 DNA: TGCGCCAGCAGAGGAGGTTTCCAGCCCGTCACCGGGGAGCTGTTTTTT. Its protein product is CASRGGFQPVTGELFF.

This clone showed up just a few times. Other DNA sequences in the same sample also yield this CDR3. The genes are TRBV27 and TRBJ1-5; no clear D. Looked up from germline, CDR1 is MNHEY and CDR2 is SMNVEV (reference sequence). V lost 2 bases and J lost 5, with 10 bases in between. The CDR3 totals 14 residues. The CDR3 reads CASSLAGGDQPQHF. CDR3 sequence (DNA): TGTGCCAGCAGTTTAGCAGGAGGAGATCAGCCCCAGCATTTT.

The gene calls are TRBV2 and TRBJ2-7, with 7 bases that match TRBD1. Germline values: CDR1 SNHLY, CDR2 FYNNEI. The CDR3 is made up of 15 amino acids. V was clipped by 5 bases and J by 1 base; unmatched bases: 8. The CDR3 DNA sequence: TGTGCCAGCAGTCTCCATGGGGGACAGTCCTACGAGCAGTACTTC. Translation: CASSLHGGQSYEQYF.